The clone carrying this TCR beta chain was picked up a small number of times. PCR was performed a second time for about 6 to 11 cycles using a sample-barcoded 5' primer and a J-beta primer mix. A tag from a template-switch adaptor with 12 random nucleotides marked each cDNA molecule. One entry per CDR3 protein results from TCRdb running MiXCR on the 5' RACE reads. Of around 1,000,000 distinct CDR3 sequences listed, approximately 25% are singletons. This sample is part of a study of blood T cells in healthy people across ages. The CDR3 is made up of 17 amino acids. Losses at the gene ends were 5 bases for V and 7 bases for J; bases not matched to a gene: 15. This sample was shared with a second study, whose subject was T cells of mothers and their children. This second study notes: cDNA synthesis used all extracted RNA, about 1.5 ug per 15 ul.

This TCR was sampled from a girl aged 2-10 years in good health. Sequenced: blood. This sequence joins TRBV12-3 or TRBV12-4 and TRBJ2-1; TRBD1 agrees at 9 bases. This chain's CDR3 is CASSPDLGTGSKNEQFF. The CDR3 DNA reads as TGTGCCAGCAGTCCAGATCTAGGGACAGGGAGCAAAAATGAGCAGTTCTTC.